The 22 T cell receptor beta chains in this list originate from one sample, sequenced in a study of regulatory T cells in long-lasting Graves disease. Researchers made TCR beta libraries by using iRepertoire HTBI primers and running Arm-PCR on CDR3 regions. Each CDR3 protein gets one entry after TCRdb re-called the multiplex PCR reads with MiXCR. The table lists a few hundred thousand distinct CDR3 sequences, roughly a quarter of them singletons. Regarding time point: persistent/refractory GD, antithyroid drugs over 5 years with positive TRAb. The TCR library used RNA extracted from PBMCs. The starting material was peripheral blood mononuclear cells (PBMCs), obtained when the disease was refractory, from a patient treated with antithyroid drugs. The receptors here all came from a female donor with Graves disease.

The sample holds many counts of this clonotype. The chain joins TRBV6-1 to TRBJ1-1; weak D call: TRBD1 (6 bases). Per the germline V gene, CDR1 is MNHNS and CDR2 is SASEGT. The CDR3 runs to 16 residues. V shed 5 bases and J shed 0 bases, with 16 bases lying between them. The DNA for the CDR3 is TGTGCCAGCAGTACCCACAGGGTTCTTATGAACACTGAAGCTTTCTTT. It is translated as CASSTHRVLMNTEAFF.

There are a few counts of this clonotype. The chain has TRBV27 and TRBJ2-7, with D maybe TRBD1 (5 bases). Trimming stripped 5 bases from V and 3 bases from J, with 11 bases between. CDR1 and CDR2 (germline): MNHEY, SMNVEV (reference sequence). The CDR3 runs 13 residues. The CDR3 sequence is CASSDTGIYEQYF. The CDR3, as DNA: TGTGCCAGCAGTGATACAGGTATCTACGAGCAGTACTTC.

This clonotype has a count of ten or more. This CDR3 reads CASTSPGGSYEQYF. The DNA for the CDR3 is TGTGCCAGCACGTCTCCCGGGGGGAGCTACGAGCAGTACTTC. V gene TRBV7-2 combines with J gene TRBJ2-7; 7 bases align to TRBD2. This CDR3 has 14 residues. The V segment lost 7 bases and the J segment 3 bases; nucleotides outside the gene matches: 9. CDR1 is SGHTA and CDR2 is FQGNSA in the germline V gene.

This clonotype was recorded many times. The J gene is TRBJ1-5, the V gene TRBV24-1; D ambiguous. The CDR3 runs to 15 residues. Germline V gives CDR1 KGHDR, CDR2 SFDVKD. V lost 4 bases to trimming and J lost 1 base, with 10 bases between them. CDR3 in DNA: TGTGCCACCAGTGAAAACAAGGGAAGCAATCAGCCCCAGCATTTT. It yields the protein CATSENKGSNQPQHF.

This clonotype was observed at least ten times. The chain recombines TRBV3-1 with TRBJ1-6; no firm D call. Trimming stripped 2 bases from V and 14 bases from J, with 16 bases between. CDR3 length equals 14 residues. Germline loops: CDR1 LGHDT, CDR2 YNNKEL (reference sequence). The DNA for the CDR3 is TGTGCCAGCAGCCAAAATTCGGACCGTCGCGCCCTCCACTTT. Translated: CASSQNSDRRALHF.

This clonotype was observed a handful of times. This chain uses TRBV30 with TRBJ1-2, with 10 positions matching TRBD1. V lost 5 bases, J lost 4 bases, and 13 bases stayed unmatched. Germline V gene data show CDR1 as GTSNPN and CDR2 as SVGIG (reference sequence). The CDR3 contains 16 residues. The DNA of the CDR3 is TGTGCCTGGGACAGGGGGCGTTTGAGGATGGCCTATGGCTACACCTTC. It specifies CAWDRGRLRMAYGYTF.

J is TRBJ2-7 and V is TRBV20-1, with 10 bases matching TRBD1. V lost 3 bases to trimming and J lost 0 bases; unmatched junction nucleotides: 5. This CDR3 has 15 amino acids. Germline V gives CDR1 DFQATT, CDR2 SNEGSKA (reference sequence). The chain's CDR3 is CSASLGTGASYEQYF. CDR3 sequence (DNA): TGCAGTGCTAGTTTAGGGACAGGGGCCTCCTACGAGCAGTACTTC.

V is TRBV27 and J is TRBJ1-5, with D uncertain. With 8 bases removed from V and 2 bases from J, the gap between germline ends came to 13 bases. This CDR3 has 14 residues. Germline CDR1 reads MNHEY; CDR2 reads SMNVEV (reference sequence). The CDR3 DNA is TGTGCCAGCGGGTGGTCAATTGGCAATCAGCCCCAGCATTTT. Protein: CASGWSIGNQPQHF.

The CDR3 here is CASSQAGLAVEETQYF. The CDR3 region has the DNA TGTGCCAGCAGCCAAGCGGGACTAGCGGTTGAAGAGACCCAGTACTTC. The chain has TRBV3-1 and TRBJ2-5; 11 bases are a match to TRBD2. The CDR3 sequence is 16 residues long. CDR1 is LGHDT, CDR2 YNNKEL, per germline (reference sequence). V shed 1 base and J 3 bases; nucleotides not matched to a gene: 4.

In its sample, this clonotype was seen a few times. The chain joins TRBV7-9 to TRBJ2-7; D possibly corresponds to TRBD2 (5 bases). Germline CDR1 reads SEHNR; CDR2 reads FQNEAQ (reference sequence). The CDR3 totals 19 residues. V lost 2 bases, J lost 7 bases, and 30 bases lay in between. CDR3 nucleotide sequence: TGTGCCAGCAGCTTACCCCCGGGTTTCGCTGGCGGAGAACCGGGGGAGCAGTACTTC. Translated: CASSLPPGFAGGEPGEQYF.

There are a few counts of this clonotype. The V call is TRBV9, the J call TRBJ2-7; a possible D gene is TRBD2 (5 bases). Germline lookup yields CDR1 SGDLS and CDR2 YYNGEE. Between the trimmed V and J ends, which lost 0 bases and 2 bases, there was a span of 15 bases. This CDR3 is built from 16 residues. The CDR3: CASSVGSGVSAYEQYF. CDR3 nucleotides: TGTGCCAGCAGCGTAGGGAGCGGCGTTTCGGCCTACGAGCAGTACTTC.

This clonotype was picked up many times. The V call is TRBV29-1, the J call TRBJ2-7, with 8 bases matching TRBD1. The J segment lost 2 bases and the V segment lost 6 bases, leaving 3 bases of the junction unmatched. The CDR3 has 12 residues. Germline V gene sequence: CDR1 SQVTM, CDR2 ANQGSEA. DNA for the CDR3: TGCAGCGTAGAGGACAGGGCCTACGAGCAGTACTTC. This encodes CSVEDRAYEQYF.

CDR3 loop: CAWSPSGYPSYEQYF. The CDR3, as DNA: TGTGCCTGGAGCCCTAGCGGGTACCCCTCCTACGAGCAGTACTTC. The chain combines TRBV30 with TRBJ2-7, with TRBD2 matching 8 bases. Germline values: CDR1 GTSNPN, CDR2 SVGIG (reference sequence). V lost 3 bases, J lost 0 bases, and 7 bases stayed unmatched. CDR3 size: 15 residues.

The J gene is TRBJ2-7, the V gene TRBV6-2 or TRBV6-3; D is undetermined. This CDR3 is 13 amino acids long. Germline V gene data show CDR1 as MNHEY and CDR2 as SVGEGT. The ends were cut back, 6 bases at V and 3 bases at J, with 12 bases in the middle. In DNA, the CDR3 is TGTGCCAGCAGCCCCTACCCTCACTACGAGCAGTACTTC. This encodes CASSPYPHYEQYF.

The chain is built from TRBV10-3 and TRBJ2-7, with TRBD1 as a possible D gene (5 bases). The V end lost 5 bases, the J end lost 6 bases, and 14 bases lay between the germline ends. The CDR3 is made up of 13 amino acids. Germline CDR1 ENHRY, CDR2 SYGVKD. In DNA form, the CDR3 reads TGTGCCATCAGTTTACCAGGGTTAAGCGAGCAGTACTTC. Amino acids: CAISLPGLSEQYF.

The chain has TRBV9 and TRBJ1-2; D gene unclear. V was pared by 2 bases and J by 0 bases, with 11 bases between. The CDR3 has 15 residues. Per germline, CDR1 SGDLS and CDR2 YYNGEE. CDR3 region: CASSVQETSNYGYTF. The CDR3 coding sequence is TGTGCCAGCAGCGTCCAGGAGACCTCTAACTATGGCTACACCTTC.

This clonotype was observed a few times. This chain connects TRBV9 to TRBJ2-7; D gene uncertain. This CDR3 has 14 amino acids. From germline, CDR1 is SGDLS and CDR2 YYNGEE. The V and J ends lost 4 bases and 1 base respectively, with 12 bases between them. The CDR3 sequence: CASSPPYGSYEQYF. CDR3 DNA: TGTGCCAGCAGCCCTCCGTACGGGTCCTACGAGCAGTACTTC.

The table lists this clonotype with a few counts. V gene TRBV14 combines with J gene TRBJ1-1; D perhaps matches TRBD1 (6 bases). V lost 2 bases to trimming and J lost 5 bases, with 12 bases between them. Germline CDR1 reads SGHDN; CDR2 reads FVKESK. This CDR3 is 14 amino acids long. The CDR3 DNA is TGTGCCAGCAGCCAAATCACAGGGAGTACTGAAGCTTTCTTT. Its translation: CASSQITGSTEAFF. Full variable domain (missing parts from reference TRBV14 and TRBJ1-1): EAGVTQFPSHSVIEKGQTVTLRCDPISGHDNLYWYRRVMGKEIKFLLHFVKESKQDESGMPNNRFLAERTGGTYSTLKVQPAELEDSGVYFCASSQITGSTEAFFGQGTRLTVV.

This clonotype showed up many times. The chain couples TRBV18 to TRBJ1-4, with a tentative D call TRBD1 (6 bases). The CDR3 contains 12 residues. Germline CDR1 is KGHSH and CDR2 is LQKENI. V gave up 2 bases and J gave up 12 bases, with 10 bases separating them. CDR3: CASSPVEGELFF. The CDR3 region has the DNA TGTGCCAGCTCACCAGTGGAGGGGGAACTGTTTTTT.

This clonotype was detected ten times or more. The V and J genes are TRBV12-3 or TRBV12-4 and TRBJ1-4; D unclear. V lost 3 bases to trimming and J lost 11 bases, with 13 bases between them. CDR3 size: 13 residues. The CDR3 here is CASSLDGQRKLFF. The DNA of the CDR3 is TGTGCCAGCAGTTTGGACGGCCAGAGGAAACTGTTTTTT.

This clonotype showed up many times. Germline and junction disagree at one end, which may indicate a read error. The chain joins TRBV19 to TRBJ2-7; weak D call: TRBD2 (5 bases). The CDR3 consists of 13 residues. CDR1 and CDR2 from the germline V gene are LNHDA and SQIVND (reference sequence). DNA for the CDR3: TGTGCCAGCAGTAGGACGGGAACCTACGAGCAGTACTTC. Its translation: CASSRTGTYEQYF.

The genes are TRBV12-3 or TRBV12-4 and TRBJ2-6; no definite D call. V dropped 7 bases and J dropped 0 bases, with 7 bases sitting between them. The CDR3 sequence is 14 residues long. The DNA for the CDR3 is TGTGCCAGCACCCGGACCTCTGGGGCCAACGTCCTGACTTTC. It translates to CASTRTSGANVLTF.